Listed here is a single T cell receptor beta chain. Which antigen it targets is not known. No base qualities exist here, and no much larger clone lies one base off it. This entry is derived from a study of cytomegalovirus exposure and HLA in healthy donors (dated by TCRdb to 2017 to 2019). About the investigation overall: An earlier analysis of several hundred of the donors reported under 300 Gb of sequence data and 117 million unique TCR beta sequences obtained from approximately 180 million T cells. Using immunosequencing, the study profiled T cell repertoires from fewer than 850 subjects and related those repertoires to cytomegalovirus serostatus. Across some 400 genotyped donors of the cohort, an average of roughly 200,000 unique TCR beta nucleotide sequences per donor were sequenced, and roughly a sixth of those sequences were non-productive. Every discovery cohort repertoire had been produced on one sequencing platform. Typing coverage differed by locus: A, B, C, DRB1 and DQB1 were typed in about 629-630 donors, DQA1 in about 510, DPA1 in 600 to 610, and DPB1 in approximately 450. The study was designed to test whether signatures of past pathogen exposure could be identified by cataloging public T cell receptors. Donor age, sex, ethnicity and CMV serostatus were collected together with the repertoire data. Along with the approximately 700-subject first cohort, a separate validation cohort of over a hundred different subjects was used. A later analysis re-analyzed previously published TCR beta repertoires from hundreds of donors and added high-resolution HLA genotyping to study TCR occurrence patterns. Because of strong linkage in the cohort, roughly five DR-DQ haplotypes were treated as single units for association and clustering. A later genetic analysis used genome-wide SNP genotypes for about three fifths of the 666 donors, treating that subset as a discovery cohort. Rather than using new phenotypic data, the later analysis identified candidate immune exposures from TCR beta sequences and from how often those sequences occurred across donors. Both class I and class II loci were covered by HLA typing, at four-digit resolution. An earlier analysis of around 640 of the donors used high-throughput TCR beta sequencing to judge whether each TCR beta V gene segment behaved as functional or pseudogenic. The study combined high-throughput TCR immunosequencing, statistical association of individual TCRs with disease status, and machine learning to predict cytomegalovirus infection status. An early release that covered around 590 HLA-typed donors contained approximately 300 gigabases of sequencing data and about 93 million unique TCR sequences. The genetic ancestry cluster associated with self-reported Caucasian donors included over 65% of the roughly 390 genotyped donors. Here is what the overall study found, with its caveats: Three of the identified cytomegalovirus-associated TCR beta chains were confirmed in vitro to be specific for cytomegalovirus antigens. Sequencing depth was assumed to be roughly uniform across donors in the presence/absence analyses, though that assumption may not hold. In a later analysis, several top co-occurrence clusters were reported to appear linked to parvovirus B19, influenza, CMV and Epstein-Barr virus. Linkage disequilibrium might explain the correlated functional status among segregating V segments, but an unknown experimental factor could not be excluded. A later analysis found that TCR association rates varied across HLA loci, with DRB1 alleles showing the most associated TCRs and HLA-C alleles the fewest. In a later analysis, most CMV-associated TCR beta chains were found to appear HLA-restricted, with HLA associations seemingly driven largely by CMV exposure. Some IMGT-functional V segments, including TRBV6-2 and TRBV6-3, could not be distinguished by the 87-base-pair reads and were therefore excluded. A further reported finding was that TCR beta sequences accurately predicted the HLA-A and HLA-B alleles for most subjects in the first cohort. The authors suggested that the approach could potentially be extended to other disease states and immunological phenotypes. At a false discovery rate of 0.05, a later analysis linked around 17,000 TCR beta sequences to specific HLA alleles. Compared with equally common non-associated chains, HLA-associated TCR beta chains in a later analysis were more clonally expanded and had lower generation probabilities. Only TCR beta chains were sequenced in this cohort, and the absence of alpha or paired-chain data limited detectable features. Immune exposure information for the cohort was limited to CMV serostatus. When HLA alleles, especially DR and DQ, strongly co-occurred, attributing TCR associations to individual alleles was difficult. Because counts were too low, about 18 rarely observed V segments, including chromosome 9 orphons, were excluded from the earlier analysis of around 590 of the donors. In a later genetic analysis, a missense DCLRE1C variant was associated with V-gene and J-gene trimming of TCR beta chains, and the association was replicated in an independent cohort. A later genetic analysis reported fewer N-insertions in productive TCRs among donors in an Asian-associated ancestry cluster than the roughly 640-donor mean. A group of highly shared sequence variants was considered likely to be a technical artifact of the sequencing pipeline. Cytomegalovirus status was reported to be diagnosed by the classifier with high specificity and sensitivity in both the original and validation cohorts. Because HLA typing was unavailable for some donors at each locus, only the typed subset was used in association tests. In an earlier analysis of approximately 590 of the donors, most TCR beta V segments appeared in productive rearrangements about 87% or about 30% of the time, broadly matching IMGT annotations. Most TCR sequences were observed very rarely across donors, whereas some public TCRs were present in many individuals. A total of fewer than 200 TCR beta chains were listed by the study as associated with cytomegalovirus.

Receptors were amplified or captured by the immunoSEQ multiplex PCR assay. The multiplex PCR relied on a mix of 60 forward primers for TCR Vbeta segments and 13 reverse primers for TCR Jbeta segments. The CDR3 region of rearranged TCR beta genes was amplified from genomic DNA with a multiplex PCR assay. Amplified TCR beta libraries were sequenced as 87-base-pair reads on the Illumina HiSeq System. As for how the authors treated the data: In a later analysis, roughly 80 million unique TCR beta chains were counted across the roughly 700 repertoires, and some 10 million of these chains were shared by at least two donors. Raw reads were error-corrected and collapsed into unique sequences by a nearest-neighbor algorithm in which closely related sequences were merged to remove PCR and sequencing errors. Alignment of CDR3 sequences to IMGT reference sequences was used to assign V, D and J gene segments. Each retained sequence needed at least a six-nucleotide match to both a V gene segment and a J gene segment. A rearrangement was called productive if the CDR3 had no stop codons and remained in frame with V and J, and every other rearrangement was called non-productive. CDR3 was defined according to IMGT convention as the region running from the second conserved V-encoded cysteine to the conserved J-encoded phenylalanine. The earlier analysis of 500 to 600 of the donors excluded sequences that lacked an unambiguous match to a single V gene segment. In an earlier analysis of approximately 560 of the donors, a V segment was called functional when productive rearrangements were above 56.7%, and segregating when the standard deviation between donors exceeded 5%. A statistical classification framework was built for diagnosing cytomegalovirus status from the catalog of TCR beta chain sequences. A later analysis assigned V and J genes by comparing TCR nucleotide sequences with IMGT/GENE-DB human TR gene sequences. In a later analysis, CDR3 sequences and most-parsimonious VDJ recombination scenarios were assigned using the TCRdist pipeline. In a later analysis, each TCR beta chain was defined by its CDR3 amino acid sequence together with its V-gene family, and reads lacking a unique V-gene family were excluded. A later analysis removed nearly 600 highly shared, low-generation-probability nucleotide sequences to deal with suspected cross-contamination and a sequencing artifact. In a later analysis, a clonal expansion index for each public chain was calculated from normalized within-repertoire ranks of inferred template counts. Generation probabilities in a later analysis came from a VDJ recombination model fitted to out-of-frame rearrangements, and those results were checked against IGoR. A later analysis scored TCR-TCR, TCR-HLA and TCR-CMV co-occurrence with hypergeometric tests, applying a repertoire-size bias correction to TCR pairs. To estimate false discovery rates, a later analysis permuted the HLA or CMV assignments 20 times. In a later analysis, co-occurring TCRs were grouped using DBSCAN, and TCRdist sequence similarity was added for clustering within HLA-allele-positive subsets. For co-occurrence clustering, repertoires with fewer than 30,000 or more than 120,000 public chains were excluded, along with a handful of repertoires with anomalous nucleotide sharing. Here the immuneACCESS table is served through TCRdb, limited to in-frame sequences with V and J called. Missing clones are a known gap in these copies; in checked studies unresolved V genes cover under half, and the rest lacks a known reason. V and J calls and clone size are those listed in that table; D and trimming were worked out from the DNA. Within this sample are some 120,000 clones, with about 80% of them counted one time only. The top ten hold about 3.5% of the sample.

The cohort consisted of 650 to 850 healthy bone marrow donors. At the time of sampling, all cohort members were nominally healthy, though unrecorded immune exposures were likely present. The donor was CMV seronegative and was included in the group of approximately 350 seronegative cohort members. Each donor provided a peripheral blood sample, and peripheral blood mononuclear cells were used for TCR beta sequencing. The Qiagen DNeasy Blood Extraction Kit was used to extract genomic DNA from the blood cell samples. From the cysteine through the phenylalanine, the CDR3 covers 12 amino acids. Only CDR3 DNA remains: 36 bases, in frame from the first base. CDR1 and CDR2, per the germline V gene, are MGHDK and SYGVNS. Germline trimming: 5 bases from V, 6 bases from J; junction bases outside gene matches: 1.

Sequencing was carried out using PBMCs. The sequence joins TRBV25-1 to TRBJ1-2, with 9 junctional bases fitting TRBD1. The TCR sequence derives from a man aged 25-45 years in good health and CMV-seronegative. The bases read TGTGCCAGCAGTTGGACAGGGGATGGCTACACCTTC. Translated, it gives CASSWTGDGYTF.